This T cell receptor beta chain was captured in a study of immune heterogeneity within non-small cell lung tumors. As for the study in general: The tumor set comprised a few squamous cell carcinomas and 10 non-squamous carcinomas (plus 1 not otherwise specified). The study, taken as a whole, reports: Higher local tumor mutational burden went with moderately higher local T-cell clonality, R about 0.34. Some T-cell receptor beta clonotypes occurred at high frequency. These high-frequency clonotypes were largely distinct between individual patients.

By sample share, this clonotype is medium-sized. The target antigen is unknown. It was with 32 V and 13 J primers that multiplex PCR amplified TCR beta CDR3. TCRdb re-derived calls from the multiplex PCR reads in MiXCR, one entry per CDR3 protein. The sample includes 15,000 to 20,000 distinct CDR3 sequences, approximately 26% seen only once; the top ten take less than 5%. Trimming removed 5 bases from V and 3 bases from J; junction bases left unmatched: 5. The length of the CDR3 is 15 residues. The V gene's germline CDR1 is LNHDA and CDR2 SQIVND (reference sequence). Bulk tumor genomic DNA constituted the template, at around 600 ng per sample. Surgical sampling yielded several biopsies per primary tumor (spaced far apart). The cohort was untreated, with newly diagnosed non-small cell lung cancer undergoing curative surgery.

This chain joins TRBV19 and TRBJ2-2; 8 nucleotides line up with TRBD2. This clonotype originated in a middle-aged man with non-small cell lung cancer. The sequencing sample was made of lung tumor tissue. CDR3 sequence: CASSSGLAYTGELFF. The CDR3 DNA is TGTGCCAGTAGTTCCGGACTAGCCTACACCGGGGAGCTGTTTTTT. Drawing the rest from reference TRBV19 and TRBJ2-2, the complete variable domain is DGGITQSPKYLFRKEGQNVTLSCEQNLNHDAMYWYRQDPGQGLRLIYYSQIVNDFQKGDIAEGYSVSREKKESFPLTVTSAQKNPTAFYLCASSSGLAYTGELFFGEGSRLTVL.